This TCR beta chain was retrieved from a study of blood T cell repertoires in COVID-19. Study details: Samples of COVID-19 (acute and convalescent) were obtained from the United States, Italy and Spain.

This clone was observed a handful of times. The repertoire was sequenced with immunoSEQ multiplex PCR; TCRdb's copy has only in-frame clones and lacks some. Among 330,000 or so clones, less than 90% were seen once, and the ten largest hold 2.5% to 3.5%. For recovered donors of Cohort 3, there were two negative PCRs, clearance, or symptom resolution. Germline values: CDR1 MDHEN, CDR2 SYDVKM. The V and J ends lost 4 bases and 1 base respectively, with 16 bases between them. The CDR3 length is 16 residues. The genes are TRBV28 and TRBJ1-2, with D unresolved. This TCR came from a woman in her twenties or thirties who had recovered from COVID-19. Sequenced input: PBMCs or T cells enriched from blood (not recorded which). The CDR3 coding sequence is TGTGCCAGCAGTTCCCTGGACGGGGATATTAACTATGGCTACACCTTC. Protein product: CASSSLDGDINYGYTF.